The source of this T cell receptor (beta chain) is a study of shared T cell receptors in the human thymus. The protocol was immunoSEQ multiplex PCR, while the TCRdb copy is restricted to in-frame clones and leaves out a portion. The table has some 660,000 clones, about 89% seen once. Trimming shortened V by 3 bases and J by 4 bases, and 21 bases separated the two germline ends. Germline V gives CDR1 GTSNPN, CDR2 SVGIG (reference sequence). The CDR3 is 16 residues long. This same sample was also part of a study on human thymus T cells. Turning to that study: Corrective cardiac operations yielded the resected thymus tissue. Among thymic and blood repertoires, usage of V and J genes appeared biased. Related reports documented highly overlapping thymic repertoires among unrelated individuals.

The chain joins TRBV30 to TRBJ1-2; D perhaps matches TRBD1 (6 bases). Sequencing was performed on thymocytes. This receptor was taken from a boy younger than two with a congenital heart defect. This chain's CDR3 is CAWRRGPWTARYGYTF. CDR3 sequence (DNA): TGTGCCTGGAGGAGGGGCCCCTGGACAGCCCGCTATGGCTACACCTTC.